A single sample is the source of the 30 T cell receptor beta chains below, sequenced in a study of T cell clones after liver transplantation. The data were produced by immunoSEQ multiplex PCR, yet TCRdb's version contains in-frame clones alone and is incomplete. The sample has 90,000 to 120,000 clones; approximately 85% are singletons. Sample: CD4+ T cells from blood, taken before liver transplant. The receptors shown here come from a human donor who received a liver transplant.

Here the CDR3 DNA reads TGTGCCAGCAGGGACACAGGGTACTATGGCTACACCTTC. It encodes CASRDTGYYGYTF. V gene TRBV2 combines with J gene TRBJ1-2; D perhaps matches TRBD1 (6 bases). CDR1 is SNHLY, CDR2 FYNNEI, per germline. The ends were cut back, 6 bases at V and 3 bases at J, with 11 bases in the middle. The CDR3 is made up of 13 amino acids.

The rearrangement links TRBV6-6 to TRBJ1-1, with TRBD1 as a possible D gene (6 bases). The germline CDR1 and CDR2 sequences are MNHNY and SVGAGI (reference sequence). Between the trimmed V and J ends, which lost 0 bases and 0 bases, there was a span of 11 bases. This CDR3 region has 16 residues. The CDR3 region is CASSYSYRVVNTEAFF. Written as DNA, the CDR3 is TGTGCCAGCAGTTACTCTTACAGGGTAGTGAACACTGAAGCTTTCTTT.

This chain links TRBV6-1 with TRBJ2-5; D might be TRBD2 (7 bases). V gave up 2 bases and J gave up 2 bases, with 21 bases separating them. From germline, CDR1 is MNHNS and CDR2 SASEGT. There are 18 residues in the CDR3. The DNA of the CDR3 is TGTGCCAGCAGTGAAAGGGGGGGGTTAGTGGTCAGACAAGAGACCCAGTACTTC. Amino acid sequence: CASSERGGLVVRQETQYF.

V usage is TRBV12-2 and J usage is TRBJ1-2; the table assigns TRBD1, which was not confirmed against the DNA. TRBV12-2 is tagged as a pseudogene. The CDR3 is 13 amino acids. CDR3 coding DNA: TGTGCAAGTCGCCTCGGACAGGAGGGTGGCTACACCTTC. Its translation is CASRLGQEGGYTF.

This chain joins TRBV19 and TRBJ2-7, with D perhaps given as TRBD1 or TRBD2 (5 bases each). CDR1 and CDR2 (germline): LNHDA, SQIVND (reference sequence). Trimming left V 11 bases short and J 5 bases short, with 13 bases between. This CDR3 region has 11 residues. This CDR3 reads CAASGLDEQYF. The CDR3 nucleotides are TGTGCCGCCTCGGGGCTCGACGAGCAGTACTTC.

The rearrangement uses TRBV27 and TRBJ2-3; TRBD1 agrees at 10 bases. The V segment lost 6 bases and the J segment 0 bases; nucleotides outside the gene matches: 3. Germline values: CDR1 MNHEY, CDR2 SMNVEV (reference sequence). The CDR3 is 15 amino acids. CDR3 in amino acids: CASSLTGGSTDTQYF. As DNA, the CDR3 is TGTGCCAGCAGCCTGACAGGGGGCAGCACAGATACGCAGTATTTT.

Comments on this clone: A much larger clone lies one base from this, so it may be a read error. The chain carries TRBV7-6 and TRBJ2-7; 16 bases are a match to TRBD2. Unmatched junction bases numbered 3, after V lost 5 bases and J lost 5 bases. The germline V gene encodes CDR1 SGHVS and CDR2 FNYEAQ. This CDR3 has 15 residues. The CDR3 sequence is CASSGTSGGAHEQYF. CDR3 nucleotides: TGTGCCAGCAGCGGGACTAGCGGGGGGGCCCACGAGCAGTACTTC. The whole variable domain, filled in from reference TRBV7-6 and TRBJ2-7, reads GAGVSQSPRYKVTKRGQDVALRCDPISGHVSLYWYRQALGQGPEFLTYFNYEAQQDKSGLPNDRFSAERPEGSISTLTIQRTEQRDSAMYRCASSGTSGGAHEQYFGPGTRLTVT.

The gene calls are TRBV7-3 and TRBJ1-1; TRBD1 is a possible D gene (5 bases). V shed 4 bases and J shed 3 bases, with 15 bases lying between them. Germline values: CDR1 SGHTA, CDR2 FQGTGA. This CDR3 is 15 amino acids long. For the CDR3, the DNA is TGTGCCAGCAGCTCAAAGCAGGGAGGGCACACTGAAGCTTTCTTT. Protein sequence: CASSSKQGGHTEAFF.

The V and J genes are TRBV6-6 and TRBJ1-1; no firm D call. V dropped 4 bases and J dropped 0 bases, with 6 bases sitting between them. Germline V gene data show CDR1 as MNHNY and CDR2 as SVGAGI (reference sequence). The CDR3 is 13 amino acids. The CDR3 DNA follows: TGTGCCAGCAGTTCCCATATGAACACTGAAGCTTTCTTT. Translating gives CASSSHMNTEAFF.

In its sample, this clone was seen a few times. This sequence joins TRBV6-5 and TRBJ1-1; D is possibly TRBD1 (6 bases). With 2 bases removed from V and 3 bases from J, the gap between germline ends came to 10 bases. The CDR3 is 14 amino acids. The V gene's germline CDR1 is MNHEY and CDR2 SVGAGI. The CDR3 DNA reads as TGTGCCAGCAGTTACCAGGGGCGGGACACTGAAGCTTTCTTT. Residues: CASSYQGRDTEAFF.

This rearrangement joins TRBV13 to TRBJ2-7; D ambiguous. Germline assignment: CDR1 PRHDT and CDR2 FYEKMQ (reference sequence). CDR3 size: 13 residues. V lost 3 bases to trimming and J lost 5 bases, with 11 bases between them. CDR3 protein: CASSFGISDEQYF. The CDR3 DNA sequence: TGTGCCAGCAGCTTTGGAATTTCGGACGAGCAGTACTTC.

The CDR3 DNA sequence: TGTGCCAGCACCCCCGGGGGTTTTGGGACCCAGTACTTC. It is translated as CASTPGGFGTQYF. The chain links TRBV28 to TRBJ2-5, with D possibly matching TRBD2 (6 bases). This CDR3 spans 13 amino acids. CDR1 is MDHEN and CDR2 is SYDVKM in the germline V gene. Trimming pared 7 bases from V and 7 bases from J, leaving 16 bases between.

This clone was seen once. The genes are TRBV27 and TRBJ2-3; D gene uncertain. V shed 8 bases and J shed 5 bases, with 14 bases lying between them. The V gene's germline CDR1 is MNHEY and CDR2 SMNVEV (reference sequence). CDR3 length equals 13 residues. The DNA of the CDR3 is TGTGCCAGCCTCCGGGTACGCGGAGATACGCAGTATTTT. Protein sequence: CASLRVRGDTQYF.

The V and J genes are TRBV28 and TRBJ2-7; no reliable D call. This CDR3 contains 12 residues. Germline V CDR1 and CDR2: MDHEN, SYDVKM. Trimming left V 5 bases short and J 2 bases short, with 7 bases between. The CDR3 is CASSILAYEQYF. CDR3 sequence (DNA): TGTGCCAGCAGTATTCTCGCCTACGAGCAGTACTTC.

This chain links TRBV7-2 with TRBJ1-2; D possibly corresponds to TRBD1 (5 bases). Between the trimmed V and J ends, which lost 4 bases and 3 bases, there was a span of 6 bases. The CDR3 has 12 residues. Germline V gene lookup returns CDR1 SGHTA and CDR2 FQGNSA. The CDR3 bases are TGTGCCAGCAGCTGGGGGGACTATGGCTACACCTTC. It codes for CASSWGDYGYTF.

In regard to this clone: The identical CDR3 is also encoded by other nucleotide sequences in the sample. This sequence joins TRBV5-1 and TRBJ2-1, with 8 bases fitting TRBD1. The CDR3 contains 15 residues. Germline V gives CDR1 SGHRS, CDR2 YFSETQ. Germline trimming cut 4 bases from V and 0 bases from J; bases unmatched to any gene: 3. The CDR3 bases are TGCGCCAGCAGCCTCGGGACAGGCTCCTACAATGAGCAGTTCTTC. As protein: CASSLGTGSYNEQFF.

V gene TRBV27 combines with J gene TRBJ2-3, with a tentative D call TRBD1 (6 bases). The CDR3 contains 16 residues. The V end was cut by 3 bases, the J end by 2 bases, with 15 bases between. Germline values: CDR1 MNHEY, CDR2 SMNVEV (reference sequence). CDR3 sequence: CASSFLTGVTTDTQYF. The CDR3 bases are TGTGCCAGCAGTTTTTTGACAGGAGTCACCACAGATACGCAGTATTTT.

CDR3 in amino acids: CASSSYETQYF. In nucleotides, the CDR3 is TGTGCCAGCAGCTCCTACGAGACCCAGTACTTC. This chain uses TRBV14 with TRBJ2-5; no firm D call. Germline CDR1 is SGHDN and CDR2 is FVKESK. CDR3 length: 11 amino acids. Trimming shortened V by 5 bases and J by 5 bases, and 6 bases separated the two germline ends. Variable domain in full (rest from reference TRBV14 and TRBJ2-5): EAGVTQFPSHSVIEKGQTVTLRCDPISGHDNLYWYRRVMGKEIKFLLHFVKESKQDESGMPNNRFLAERTGGTYSTLKVQPAELEDSGVYFCASSSYETQYFGPGTRLLVL.

The rearrangement links TRBV7-8 to TRBJ2-3, with 12 bases that match TRBD2. V shed 2 bases, J shed 5 bases, and the junction held 8 bases outside the gene matches. The CDR3 is made up of 17 amino acids. Per the germline V gene, CDR1 is SGHVS and CDR2 is FQNEAQ. The CDR3, as DNA: TGTGCCAGCAGCTTACCTCTAGCGGGGGGGCGCGGAGATACGCAGTATTTT. Encoded protein: CASSLPLAGGRGDTQYF.

The CDR3 is CASSPLVGELFF. The CDR3 region has the DNA TGTGCCAGCAGCCCGTTGGTCGGGGAGCTGTTTTTT. This chain uses TRBV7-2 with TRBJ2-2; D ambiguous. Germline lookup yields CDR1 SGHTA and CDR2 FQGNSA. The germline V and J ends were trimmed by 5 bases and 7 bases, with 8 bases remaining between them. The CDR3 has 12 amino acids.

The genes are TRBV28 and TRBJ2-1, with TRBD1 as a possible D gene (6 bases). The CDR3 has 19 residues. Trimming took 0 bases from V and 10 from J, leaving 28 bases between them. Germline loops: CDR1 MDHEN, CDR2 SYDVKM. This chain's CDR3 is CASSLWRGSESLVHREQFF. In DNA form, the CDR3 reads TGTGCCAGCAGTTTATGGAGGGGGAGCGAGAGTTTAGTACACAGGGAGCAGTTCTTC.

V usage is TRBV18 and J usage is TRBJ1-1; TRBD1 agrees at 9 bases. The CDR3 is made up of 16 amino acids. The germline gives CDR1 KGHSH, CDR2 LQKENI. V gave up 5 bases and J gave up 1 base; unmatched junction bases: 8. The CDR3 here is CASSTLQGAQNTEAFF. The CDR3 DNA follows: TGTGCCAGCTCAACCTTACAGGGGGCTCAGAACACTGAAGCTTTCTTT.

J is TRBJ1-1 and V is TRBV5-8, with D tentatively TRBD1 (6 bases). Germline CDR1 is SGHTS and CDR2 is YDEGEE. The V gene lost 7 bases and the J gene lost 8 bases, with 18 bases spanning the gap. The CDR3 spans 13 residues. In DNA form, the CDR3 reads TGTGCCAGCCCACCCGGACAGCAGCCGGAAGCTTTCTTT. Translation gives CASPPGQQPEAFF.

This clone was seen just once. The chain recombines TRBV5-5 with TRBJ1-4; a weak D match, TRBD1 (6 bases). The germline gives CDR1 SGHKS, CDR2 YYEKEE (reference sequence). The germline V and J ends were trimmed by 3 bases and 8 bases, with 11 bases remaining between them. The CDR3 is 13 residues long. The CDR3 is CASSSPGEEKLFF. CDR3 coding DNA: TGTGCCAGCAGCTCCCCAGGGGAGGAAAAACTGTTTTTT.

This chain connects TRBV7-2 to TRBJ1-1; no reliable D call. Germline lookup yields CDR1 SGHTA and CDR2 FQGNSA. The CDR3 is 13 residues long. Trimming left V 7 bases short and J 1 base short, with 10 bases between. This chain's CDR3 is CASTPFGNTEAFF. The CDR3 bases are TGTGCCAGCACCCCCTTTGGGAACACTGAAGCTTTCTTT.

V gene TRBV5-4 combines with J gene TRBJ1-2, with D perhaps TRBD1 (5 bases). The CDR3 length is 13 residues. Germline assignment: CDR1 SGHNT and CDR2 YYREEE (reference sequence). Trimming left V 2 bases short and J 6 bases short, with 11 bases between. The CDR3 sequence: CASSLPGTHGYTF. CDR3 bases: TGTGCCAGCAGCTTACCGGGGACTCATGGCTACACCTTC.

V usage is TRBV27 and J usage is TRBJ2-5; D gene ambiguous. Looked up from germline, CDR1 is MNHEY and CDR2 is SMNVEV (reference sequence). Deletions cut 1 base from V and 4 bases from J, with 10 bases between. This CDR3 comprises 14 residues. Written as DNA, the CDR3 is TGTGCCAGCAGTTTATTCCCAGAAACAGAGACCCAGTACTTC. The encoded protein is CASSLFPETETQYF.

The count of this clone is one. The V gene is TRBV28, the J gene TRBJ2-3; D is unresolved. Trimming cost V 2 bases and J 3 bases, with 12 bases left between them. This CDR3 spans 15 amino acids. The germline CDR1 and CDR2 sequences are MDHEN and SYDVKM. CDR3 region: CASSLTPLGTDTQYF. The CDR3 nucleotides read TGTGCCAGCAGTTTAACCCCCCTCGGGACAGATACGCAGTATTTT.

The rearrangement links TRBV21-1 to TRBJ1-5. TRBV21-1 has pseudogene status. The CDR3 consists of 15 residues. The CDR3 coding sequence is TGTGCCAGCAGCAAAGCGCGGGTGCAGGTTGAGCCCCAGCATTTT. It yields the protein CASSKARVQVEPQHF.

This chain joins TRBV30 and TRBJ1-1; weak D call: TRBD1 (5 bases). V dropped 3 bases and J dropped 1 base, with 15 bases sitting between them. CDR1 is GTSNPN and CDR2 is SVGIG in the germline V gene (reference sequence). The CDR3 extends over 15 amino acids. The CDR3 bases are TGTGCCTGGAGCTTTTTGGGGGGAACGAACACTGAAGCTTTCTTT. This encodes CAWSFLGGTNTEAFF.